This entry lists 18 T cell receptor beta chains sequenced from one sample in a study of regulatory T cells in long-lasting Graves disease. Time point meaning: persistent/refractory GD, antithyroid drugs over 5 years with positive TRAb. From PBMCs, RNA was extracted and then used to make the TCR library. Researchers made TCR beta libraries by using iRepertoire HTBI primers and running Arm-PCR on CDR3 regions. TCRdb processed the multiplex PCR reads anew with MiXCR; each CDR3 protein has one entry. Of 400,000 to 500,000 distinct CDR3 sequences in the sample, 20% to 25% are singletons; the top ten hold 6.5% to 10%. Material: peripheral blood mononuclear cells (PBMCs), obtained when the disease was refractory, from a patient treated with antithyroid drugs. All receptors derive from a female donor with Graves disease.

This chain links TRBV10-2 with TRBJ1-5; D ambiguous. V lost 6 bases to trimming and J lost 7 bases, with 10 bases between them. This CDR3 contains 12 residues. Germline loops: CDR1 WSHSY, CDR2 SAAADI. The CDR3 loop reads CASREWGQPQHF. The CDR3 coding sequence is TGCGCCAGCAGAGAATGGGGACAGCCCCAGCATTTT.

This clonotype was seen repeatedly, ten times or more. At one end, the junction sequence differs from germline, possibly due to a read error. The chain combines TRBV6-1 with TRBJ2-7, with D tentatively TRBD1 (5 bases). From germline, CDR1 is MNHNS and CDR2 SASEGT. The CDR3 extends over 15 amino acids. The CDR3 here is CASREGIGHYYEQYF. DNA of the CDR3: TGTGCCAGCAGGGAAGGGATTGGACACTACTACGAGCAGTACTTC.

A remark on this clonotype: A much more abundant neighbour one base away suggests this may be a read error. The chain recombines TRBV13 with TRBJ2-7, with D maybe TRBD2 (6 bases). Germline V gene lookup returns CDR1 PRHDT and CDR2 FYEKMQ (reference sequence). This CDR3 has 14 amino acids. V lost 4 bases and J 3 bases, leaving 13 bases between the germline ends. CDR3 DNA sequence: TGTGCCAGCAGCTCCCGGGGGATTCACTACGAGCAGTACTTC. Residues: CASSSRGIHYEQYF.

This clonotype appeared many times. J is TRBJ1-5 and V is TRBV7-2; D gene uncertain. Germline-derived CDR1 and CDR2 are SGHTA and FQGNSA. The CDR3 totals 15 residues. The V and J ends lost 5 bases and 1 base respectively, with 12 bases between them. The CDR3, as DNA: TGTGCCAGCAGCCCCGGTCAGTCGAGCAATCAGCCCCAGCATTTT. The encoded protein is CASSPGQSSNQPQHF.

Many counts were recorded for this clonotype. The chain uses TRBV29-1 and TRBJ2-7; TRBD2 is a possible D gene (6 bases). Per germline, CDR1 SQVTM and CDR2 ANQGSEA. The V end lost 6 bases, the J end lost 5 bases, and 20 bases lay between the germline ends. There are 14 residues in the CDR3. The CDR3 loop is CSVAGWLEDNEQYF. In nucleotides, the CDR3 is TGCAGCGTCGCGGGGTGGCTAGAGGATAACGAGCAGTACTTC.

This rearrangement joins TRBV7-2 to TRBJ2-3; D not resolved. The CDR3 loop spans 16 amino acids. In germline, CDR1 is SGHTA, CDR2 FQGNSA. The V end lost 2 bases, the J end lost 2 bases, and 14 bases lay between the germline ends. In DNA form, the CDR3 reads TGTGCCAGCAGCTTAAGGCTGGGAAGGGTCACAGATACGCAGTATTTT. Translation: CASSLRLGRVTDTQYF.

The J gene is TRBJ2-7, the V gene TRBV30; TRBD1 agrees at 7 bases. V gave up 3 bases and J gave up 0 bases; unmatched junction bases: 2. Germline V gene sequence: CDR1 GTSNPN, CDR2 SVGIG (reference sequence). This CDR3 contains 13 residues. CDR3 amino acids: CAWRRGLSYEQYF. Written as DNA, the CDR3 is TGTGCCTGGAGGAGGGGGCTCTCCTACGAGCAGTACTTC.

In its sample, this clonotype was seen many times. The chain employs TRBV6-1 and TRBJ2-7, with TRBD2 as a possible D gene (6 bases). The CDR3 runs to 19 residues. The germline gives CDR1 MNHNS, CDR2 SASEGT. The V and J ends lost 5 bases and 0 bases respectively, with 26 bases between them. CDR3 DNA: TGTGCCAGCAGTCCCAGACTAGTCACACAACCGGAGGCCTCCTACGAGCAGTACTTC. Its translation is CASSPRLVTQPEASYEQYF.

The sample holds many counts of this clonotype. V and J are TRBV6-2 or TRBV6-3 and TRBJ2-5; 9 bases agree with TRBD2. The CDR3 totals 15 residues. CDR1 and CDR2 from the germline V gene are MNHEY and SVGEGT. Germline trimming cut 7 bases from V and 2 bases from J; bases unmatched to any gene: 8. CDR3 sequence: CASIGVAGDQETQYF. In DNA, the CDR3 is TGTGCCAGCATTGGAGTAGCGGGGGATCAAGAGACCCAGTACTTC.

The chain links TRBV6-1 to TRBJ2-1; perhaps TRBD1 as D (6 bases). Between the trimmed V and J ends, which lost 7 bases and 6 bases, there was a span of 19 bases. Per the germline V gene, CDR1 is MNHNS and CDR2 is SASEGT. The CDR3 is 15 residues long. The CDR3 nucleotides are TGTGCCAGCATCAAGGGGGTAAGCGTCCTCAATGAGCAGTTCTTC. This encodes CASIKGVSVLNEQFF.

The chain joins TRBV12-3 or TRBV12-4 to TRBJ2-5; possible D gene TRBD2, 6 bases. This CDR3 contains 14 residues. Trimming removed 5 bases at V and 3 bases at J, with 13 bases between. This CDR3 is CASSVTSRKETQYF. CDR3 DNA sequence: TGTGCCAGCAGTGTCACTAGCAGGAAAGAGACCCAGTACTTC.

There are a few counts of this clonotype. This rearrangement joins TRBV20-1 to TRBJ1-1; a possible D gene is TRBD1 (5 bases). CDR1 and CDR2 (germline): DFQATT, SNEGSKA (reference sequence). The CDR3 length is 16 residues. Trimming removed 0 bases from V and 0 bases from J, with 14 bases in between. CDR3 protein: CSARDQTDYMNTEAFF. The CDR3 coding sequence is TGCAGTGCTAGAGATCAGACAGACTACATGAACACTGAAGCTTTCTTT.

CDR3 sequence reads: CAWSVNTEQYF. DNA for the CDR3: TGTGCCTGGAGTGTGAATACCGAGCAGTACTTC. This chain uses TRBV30 with TRBJ2-7; D ambiguous. The CDR3 contains 11 residues. The V end lost 0 bases, the J end lost 6 bases, and 6 bases lay between the germline ends. CDR1 GTSNPN and CDR2 SVGIG come from the germline V gene (reference sequence).

The V call is TRBV19, the J call TRBJ2-2; TRBD1 aligns across 10 bases. This CDR3 is 13 amino acids long. Per germline, CDR1 LNHDA and CDR2 SQIVND (reference sequence). This CDR3 is CGSSGTGAGELFF. The CDR3 nucleotides read TGTGGGTCATCCGGGACAGGGGCCGGGGAGCTGTTTTTT.

The V gene is TRBV30, the J gene TRBJ1-5; D remains ambiguous. The ends were cut back, 5 bases at V and 5 bases at J, with 13 bases in the middle. Looked up from germline, CDR1 is GTSNPN and CDR2 is SVGIG (reference sequence). The CDR3 length is 13 residues. The CDR3 protein is CAWAAGVDQPQHF. In DNA form, the CDR3 reads TGTGCCTGGGCGGCTGGGGTTGATCAGCCCCAGCATTTT.

This clonotype was found many times. The chain uses TRBV3-1 and TRBJ2-7, with TRBD2 matching 12 bases. The J segment lost 6 bases and the V segment lost 2 bases, leaving 5 bases of the junction unmatched. CDR1 LGHDT and CDR2 YNNKEL come from the germline V gene (reference sequence). The CDR3 is 15 amino acids. CDR3 region: CASSQQLAGGSEQYF. The CDR3 bases are TGTGCCAGCAGCCAACAACTAGCGGGAGGTTCCGAGCAGTACTTC.

This clonotype was recorded at least ten times. The chain uses TRBV12-3 or TRBV12-4 and TRBJ2-2, with a tentative D call TRBD2 (6 bases). The CDR3 spans 14 residues. V was trimmed by 5 bases and J by 8 bases, leaving 15 bases between them. Here the CDR3 DNA reads TGTGCCAGCAGTAAACCCGACGGGAGTGGGGAGCTGTTTTTT. This gives the protein CASSKPDGSGELFF.

Only a few counts were recorded for this clonotype. This chain uses TRBV5-4 with TRBJ1-6; D remains ambiguous. Trimming stripped 1 base from V and 5 bases from J, with 10 bases between. The CDR3 contains 15 residues. The germline V gene encodes CDR1 SGHNT and CDR2 YYREEE (reference sequence). CDR3 nucleotide sequence: TGTGCCAGCAGCTTGCGGGCCGCGGATAATTCACCCCTCCACTTT. Encoded protein: CASSLRAADNSPLHF. The complete variable domain, with remaining parts taken from reference TRBV5-4 and TRBJ1-6, reads ETGVTQSPTHLIKTRGQQVTLRCSSQSGHNTVSWYQQALGQGPQFIFQYYREEENGRGNFPPRFSGLQFPNYSSELNVNALELDDSALYLCASSLRAADNSPLHFGNGTRLTVT.